The 31 T cell receptor beta chains listed next were all sequenced from one sample in a study of blood T cell repertoires in COVID-19. Sequencing used immunoSEQ multiplex PCR; TCRdb keeps in-frame clones, though not all of them. The sample holds about 220,000 clones; roughly 85% are singletons and the top ten take more than 2%. The sample was peripheral blood. These receptors were obtained from a woman aged 65 to 85 with COVID-19, enrolled during active disease.

The gene calls are TRBV19 and TRBJ1-2; a possible D gene is TRBD1 (5 bases). V was trimmed by 10 bases and J by 0 bases, leaving 18 bases between them. This CDR3 is built from 15 residues. CDR1 and CDR2 from the germline V gene are LNHDA and SQIVND (reference sequence). The CDR3 sequence is CATRTQDLSNYGYTF. The CDR3 DNA reads TGTGCCACTCGAACACAGGACCTCTCTAACTATGGCTACACCTTC. Drawing the rest from reference TRBV19 and TRBJ1-2, the complete variable domain is DGGITQSPKYLFRKEGQNVTLSCEQNLNHDAMYWYRQDPGQGLRLIYYSQIVNDFQKGDIAEGYSVSREKKESFPLTVTSAQKNPTAFYLCATRTQDLSNYGYTFGSGTRLTVV.

The DNA of the CDR3 is TGTGCCAGTAACCCCCAAGACAGCTCGAATGAGCAGTTCTTC. The encoded protein is CASNPQDSSNEQFF. The chain joins TRBV19 to TRBJ2-1; perhaps TRBD1 as D (5 bases). The CDR3 has 14 amino acids. CDR1 is LNHDA, CDR2 SQIVND, per germline (reference sequence). V was cut by 7 bases and J by 7 bases, with 17 bases left in between.

The chain recombines TRBV21-1 with TRBJ1-1; the table's D call, TRBD1, was not checked against the DNA. TRBV21-1 is deemed a pseudogene. This CDR3 is 15 amino acids long. In DNA, the CDR3 is TGTGCCAGCAGCACACGGGACAGGGGGAACACTGAAGCTTTCTTT. Encoded protein: CASSTRDRGNTEAFF.

The rearrangement links TRBV7-2 to TRBJ1-1; possibly TRBD1 for D (6 bases). There are 15 residues in the CDR3. V lost 2 bases and J lost 3, with 13 bases in between. Germline assignment: CDR1 SGHTA and CDR2 FQGNSA. CDR3 sequence (DNA): TGTGCCAGCAGCTTAAGTCAGGGGTGGGACACTGAAGCTTTCTTT. Translated, it gives CASSLSQGWDTEAFF. Full variable domain (remainder filled in from reference TRBV7-2 and TRBJ1-1): GAGVSQSPSNKVTEKGKDVELRCDPISGHTALYWYRQSLGQGLEFLIYFQGNSAPDKSGLPSDRFSAERTGGSVSTLTIQRTQQEDSAVYLCASSLSQGWDTEAFFGQGTRLTVV.

This chain uses TRBV7-2 with TRBJ2-7, with TRBD2 matching over 10 bases. Trimming took 5 bases from V and 4 from J; bases not matched to a gene: 14. Germline CDR1 SGHTA, CDR2 FQGNSA. The CDR3 is 17 residues long. The CDR3 nucleotides are TGTGCCAGCAGCCCGGTAGCGGGGGGCGGCTTTAGGTACGAGCAGTACTTC. Translation gives CASSPVAGGGFRYEQYF. The full variable domain, its missing parts supplied by reference TRBV7-2 and TRBJ2-7, is GAGVSQSPSNKVTEKGKDVELRCDPISGHTALYWYRQSLGQGLEFLIYFQGNSAPDKSGLPSDRFSAERTGGSVSTLTIQRTQQEDSAVYLCASSPVAGGGFRYEQYFGPGTRLTVT.

V is TRBV12-3 or TRBV12-4 and J is TRBJ2-7; unclear D gene. V was clipped by 5 bases and J by 3 bases, with 11 bases between them. CDR3 length: 13 amino acids. The CDR3 DNA follows: TGTGCCAGCAGTAGGCTGTACAGCTACGAGCAGTACTTC. It codes for CASSRLYSYEQYF.

CDR3 sequence reads: CASGLGTKESSLMNTEAFF. In nucleotides, the CDR3 is TGTGCTAGTGGTTTGGGGACAAAGGAATCATCCCTCATGAACACTGAAGCTTTCTTT. The chain carries TRBV12-5 and TRBJ1-1, with D possibly being TRBD1 (5 bases). V lost 1 base, J lost 0 bases, and 21 bases lay in between. Germline V lookup: CDR1 LGHNT, CDR2 FRNRAP. This CDR3 is 19 amino acids long. The variable domain in full, completed from reference TRBV12-5 and TRBJ1-1, reads DARVTQTPRHKVTEMGQEVTMRCQPILGHNTVFWYRQTMMQGLELLAYFRNRAPLDDSGMPKDRFSAEMPDATLATLKIQPSEPRDSAVYFCASGLGTKESSLMNTEAFFGQGTRLTVV.

This clone came up a few times. Other DNA sequences in this specimen translate into the identical CDR3. This sequence joins TRBV18 and TRBJ1-3; 9 bases match TRBD1. Germline assignment: CDR1 KGHSH and CDR2 LQKENI. The V and J ends lost 4 bases and 2 bases, in that order; junction bases with no gene match: 6. CDR3 length equals 16 residues. The CDR3 DNA reads as TGTGCCAGCTCACAACCGGGACAGGGAACTGGAAACACCATATATTTT. It specifies CASSQPGQGTGNTIYF.

J is TRBJ2-7 and V is TRBV19; TRBD2 agrees at 14 bases. Germline loops: CDR1 LNHDA, CDR2 SQIVND (reference sequence). Losses at the gene ends were 4 bases for V and 7 bases for J; bases not matched to a gene: 18. The CDR3 totals 19 residues. The CDR3 DNA reads as TGTGCCAGTAGTACGGGACTAGCGGGAGCCGATCCCTCTTCGCGGGAGCAGTACTTC. It specifies CASSTGLAGADPSSREQYF.

V gene TRBV7-2 combines with J gene TRBJ1-2; D perhaps matches TRBD1 (6 bases). Germline CDR1 is SGHTA and CDR2 is FQGNSA. This CDR3 comprises 15 residues. Trimming stripped 0 bases from V and 6 bases from J, with 14 bases between. CDR3 protein: CASSLALSGDHGYTF. CDR3 coding DNA: TGTGCCAGCAGCTTAGCGCTGTCAGGGGACCATGGCTACACCTTC.

The chain carries TRBV7-2 and TRBJ1-6; no definite D call. This CDR3 is built from 14 residues. CDR1 is SGHTA and CDR2 is FQGNSA in the germline V gene. The V end lost 5 bases, the J end lost 8 bases, and 13 bases lay between the germline ends. The CDR3 region is CASSPEPTYSPLHF. The CDR3 DNA follows: TGTGCCAGCAGCCCTGAGCCTACCTATTCACCCCTCCACTTT.

The chain employs TRBV5-4 and TRBJ2-7; 8 positions agree with TRBD1. CDR3 length: 16 residues. The V gene's germline CDR1 is SGHNT and CDR2 YYREEE (reference sequence). V lost 4 bases and J lost 8; bases outside the gene matches: 17. This CDR3 reads CASSKVTGQALSKQYF. CDR3 bases: TGTGCCAGCAGCAAGGTAACGGGACAGGCTCTGAGCAAGCAGTACTTC. The full variable domain, rest sourced from reference TRBV5-4 and TRBJ2-7, is ETGVTQSPTHLIKTRGQQVTLRCSSQSGHNTVSWYQQALGQGPQFIFQYYREEENGRGNFPPRFSGLQFPNYSSELNVNALELDDSALYLCASSKVTGQALSKQYFGPGTRLTVT.

Many counts were recorded for this clone. The chain has TRBV7-8 and TRBJ1-1; 9 bases are shared with TRBD1. Losses at the gene ends were 1 base for V and 1 base for J; bases not matched to a gene: 4. From germline, CDR1 is SGHVS and CDR2 FQNEAQ. The CDR3 consists of 16 residues. CDR3 protein: CASSLETGGANTEAFF. The CDR3 nucleotides are TGTGCCAGCAGCTTAGAGACAGGGGGTGCGAACACTGAAGCTTTCTTT.

V is TRBV2 and J is TRBJ1-1; D not certain. There are 12 residues in the CDR3. The V end lost 7 bases, the J end lost 1 base, and 7 bases lay between the germline ends. Per germline, CDR1 SNHLY and CDR2 FYNNEI. In nucleotides, the CDR3 is TGTGCCAGCATCCCTTCGAACACTGAAGCTTTCTTT. This codes for CASIPSNTEAFF.

The gene calls are TRBV5-6 and TRBJ2-7; D is perhaps TRBD2 (6 bases). CDR3 length: 15 residues. CDR1 and CDR2 from the germline V gene are SGHDT and YYEEEE. V was shortened by 4 bases and J by 6 bases, with 20 bases between the two germline ends. CDR3 protein: CASSRRVRGRGEQYF. The CDR3 bases are TGTGCCAGCAGCCGGCGGGTGCGGGGACGGGGCGAGCAGTACTTC. The whole variable domain, filled in from reference TRBV5-6 and TRBJ2-7, reads DAGVTQSPTHLIKTRGQQVTLRCSPKSGHDTVSWYQQALGQGPQFIFQYYEEEERQRGNFPDRFSGHQFPNYSSELNVNALLLGDSALYLCASSRRVRGRGEQYFGPGTRLTVT.

The chain recombines TRBV3-1 (or the pseudogene TRBV3-2) with TRBJ2-7; TRBD2 matches 12 bases. V shed 4 bases, J shed 0 bases, and the junction held 4 bases outside the gene matches. The CDR3 totals 16 residues. Germline loops: CDR1 LGHDT, CDR2 YNNKEL (reference sequence). In DNA form, the CDR3 reads TGTGCCAGCAGCCCCGGACTAGCGGGATCCTCCTACGAGCAGTACTTC. Its protein is CASSPGLAGSSYEQYF.

The rearrangement links TRBV5-4 to TRBJ2-7; TRBD2 matches at 11 bases. This CDR3 contains 15 residues. Germline CDR1 reads SGHNT; CDR2 reads YYREEE (reference sequence). V was clipped by 4 bases and J by 2 bases; unmatched bases: 5. The CDR3 region is CASSHGTSGTYEQYF. CDR3 nucleotide sequence: TGTGCCAGCAGCCACGGGACTAGCGGTACCTACGAGCAGTACTTC.

This clone was observed a single time. The chain is built from TRBV4-2 and TRBJ2-1; 11 bases match TRBD2. Germline V gene data show CDR1 as LGHNA and CDR2 as YNFKEQ. V was pared by 0 bases and J by 6 bases, with 4 bases of the junction left unmatched. The CDR3 length is 16 residues. CDR3 bases: TGTGCCAGCAGCCAAGATCGTACTAGCGGGGGCAATGAGCAGTTCTTC. Amino acids: CASSQDRTSGGNEQFF.

The chain recombines TRBV7-9 with TRBJ2-7, with 10 bases aligning to TRBD2. Losses at the gene ends were 5 bases for V and 1 base for J; bases not matched to a gene: 11. CDR1 and CDR2 from the germline V gene are SEHNR and FQNEAQ (reference sequence). The CDR3 contains 17 residues. The CDR3 spells CASSPNDRTSGSYEQYF. The CDR3 region has the DNA TGTGCCAGCAGCCCCAATGATAGGACTAGCGGATCCTACGAGCAGTACTTC.

The chain carries TRBV19 and TRBJ2-3; no reliable D call. CDR1 LNHDA and CDR2 SQIVND come from the germline V gene (reference sequence). This CDR3 is built from 15 residues. V was shortened by 0 bases and J by 3 bases, with 10 bases between the two germline ends. CDR3 sequence (DNA): TGTGCCAGTAGTATAGAAGCGAGCTTGACAGATACGCAGTATTTT. Translated: CASSIEASLTDTQYF.

The chain has TRBV6-2 or TRBV6-3 and TRBJ2-5; 9 bases fit TRBD1. The CDR3 runs to 13 residues. Trimming cost V 6 bases and J 5 bases; bases outside gene matches: 4. Germline V CDR1 and CDR2: MNHEY, SVGEGT. As DNA, the CDR3 is TGTGCCAGCAGCTTACAGGGGGCCGAGACCCAGTACTTC. Protein sequence: CASSLQGAETQYF.

This rearrangement joins TRBV7-9 to TRBJ1-2; no firm D call. Germline lookup yields CDR1 SEHNR and CDR2 FQNEAQ (reference sequence). V lost 0 bases, J lost 5 bases, and 10 bases lay in between. This CDR3 spans 14 amino acids. The CDR3 nucleotides read TGTGCCAGCAGCTTAGCAGAGATTCCTTATGGCTACACCTTC. It codes for CASSLAEIPYGYTF.

The table lists this clone with a count of one. This chain joins TRBV6-6 and TRBJ2-5; 15 bases fit TRBD2. With V trimmed by 5 bases and J by 4 bases, 8 bases remained unmatched. Germline V gives CDR1 MNHNY, CDR2 SVGAGI (reference sequence). The CDR3 is 17 residues long. The chain's CDR3 is CASSPWTSGRAGETQYF. The CDR3 DNA reads as TGTGCCAGCAGTCCGTGGACTAGCGGGAGGGCGGGAGAGACCCAGTACTTC.

This sequence joins TRBV4-3 and TRBJ2-1; TRBD2 matches at 8 bases. The CDR3 has 16 residues. V was pared by 0 bases and J by 6 bases, with 7 bases of the junction left unmatched. Germline-derived CDR1 and CDR2 are LGHNA and YSLEER. The CDR3 region has the DNA TGCGCCAGCAGCCAAGAGAGAAGTAGCGGGACCAATGAGCAGTTCTTC. This sequence encodes CASSQERSSGTNEQFF.

The V and J genes are TRBV28 and TRBJ1-2, with 9 positions matching TRBD1. V lost 3 bases to trimming and J lost 4 bases; unmatched junction nucleotides: 6. CDR3 size: 15 residues. Germline CDR1 is MDHEN and CDR2 is SYDVKM. The CDR3 DNA sequence: TGTGCCAGCAGTTTGGTCGGGACAGGGACCTATGGCTACACCTTC. This encodes CASSLVGTGTYGYTF.

This chain links TRBV19 with TRBJ2-3; 12 bases fit TRBD2. Per germline, CDR1 LNHDA and CDR2 SQIVND (reference sequence). V trimming: 4 bases; J trimming: 2 bases; junction bases outside the gene matches: 10. This CDR3 has 18 residues. The chain's CDR3 is CASSTLLLAGGSTDTQYF. CDR3 coding DNA: TGTGCCAGTAGTACACTGTTACTAGCGGGGGGTTCCACAGATACGCAGTATTTT.

This rearrangement joins TRBV10-3 to TRBJ2-7; 8 bases fit TRBD2. Germline V CDR1 and CDR2: ENHRY, SYGVKD. With V trimmed by 6 bases and J by 4 bases, 5 bases remained unmatched. There are 13 residues in the CDR3. This chain's CDR3 is CAISLAGSYEQYF. For the CDR3, the DNA is TGTGCCATCAGCTTAGCGGGATCGTACGAGCAGTACTTC.

This chain joins TRBV6-5 and TRBJ2-3, with 9 bases that match TRBD1. Germline V gene data show CDR1 as MNHEY and CDR2 as SVGAGI. The V segment lost 9 bases and the J segment 4 bases; nucleotides outside the gene matches: 11. The CDR3 runs 15 residues. The CDR3 is CASRPGDRAPDTQYF. Written as DNA, the CDR3 is TGTGCCAGTAGACCCGGGGACAGGGCCCCAGATACGCAGTATTTT.

The rearrangement joins TRBV2 to TRBJ2-5; 8 bases fit TRBD2. Germline V CDR1 and CDR2: SNHLY, FYNNEI. V was pared by 8 bases and J by 1 base, with 3 bases of the junction left unmatched. CDR3 length equals 13 residues. The chain's CDR3 is CASARGVQETQYF. The CDR3 DNA reads as TGTGCCAGCGCGCGGGGGGTCCAAGAGACCCAGTACTTC.

V and J are TRBV6-2 or TRBV6-3 and TRBJ2-7; possible D gene TRBD2, 6 bases. The CDR3 length is 17 residues. The germline V gene has CDR1 MNHEY and CDR2 SVGEGT. V was cut by 2 bases and J by 0 bases, with 17 bases left in between. Here the CDR3 reads CASSYPGRERYSYEQYF. The CDR3 DNA sequence: TGTGCCAGCAGTTACCCCGGGAGAGAGCGGTACTCCTACGAGCAGTACTTC.

This clone was picked up one time. This chain links TRBV27 with TRBJ1-5, with a tentative D call TRBD1 (5 bases). The germline V and J ends were trimmed by 5 bases and 2 bases, with 10 bases remaining between them. This CDR3 region has 14 residues. CDR1 is MNHEY, CDR2 SMNVEV, per germline (reference sequence). DNA for the CDR3: TGTGCCAGCAGTAGCTGGGGGGGCAATCAGCCCCAGCATTTT. Translated, it gives CASSSWGGNQPQHF.